Included here is one TCR beta chain sequence, with context. Its antigen is still unknown. No qualities accompany the bases; no much larger clone lies one base away. In light of the paper, this sample's time point label describes: baseline before first vaccination. The vaccinee samples were drawn from two UK trials, COV001 and COV002, one of which was a single-blind randomized controlled phase 2/3 trial testing AZD1222 (ChAdOx1 nCoV-19) in healthy adults. Trial participant PBMC samples were collected at day 0 and day 28 after the second dose for TCRbeta chain sequencing. This specimen comes from a study of T cell responses to AZD1222 COVID-19 vaccine (dated by TCRdb to 2020 to 2022). Study-wide context: AZD1222 recipients with second doses at about 4 weeks or about 12 weeks were pooled, because spike-specific TCR depth and breadth did not differ between schedules. Trial participants were enrolled by age into subgroups of 18-55, 56-69 and 70-plus years, and roughly 160, 29 and 62 TCR-sequenced participants, respectively, were included in these subgroups. TCR sequencing was performed for about 250 trial participants, of whom approximately 200 were given two doses of AZD1222 and some 26 were given two doses of MenACWY control vaccine.

The CDR3 regions of human TCRbeta chains were analyzed by immunosequencing. The original pipeline was this. TCRs in the repertoires were matched against a reference library of SARS-CoV-2-specific TCRs that had been generated with the MIRA antigen-specificity platform. Breadth was defined as the fraction of unique TCRs that were SARS-CoV-2-associated, and depth was defined as the fraction of total T cells that were SARS-CoV-2-associated. Each spike-specific TCR was assigned to its reactive spike region and to a CD4 or CD8 class using the MIRA data. Log10-transformed breadth and depth values were compared by one-way ANOVA with Sidak's multiple comparisons tests. In TCRdb, the immuneACCESS table is reduced to in-frame sequences with V and J assigned. These tables do not hold every clone; where another copy was compared, an unresolved V gene accounts for under half, and the others remain unexplained. V and J calls and clone size are those listed in that table; D and trimming were worked out from the DNA. Counted in this sample were approximately 120,000 clones; approximately 88% of them appeared once. The ten top clones hold under 7% of the sample.

The CDR3 starts with the cysteine, ends with the phenylalanine, and has 13 residues. Just the 39-base CDR3 DNA is kept, in frame starting at base 1. V is reduced by 2 bases and J by 4 bases, leaving a spacing of 9 bases between them. CDR1 and CDR2, looked up from the germline V gene (reference sequence), are GTSNPN and SVGIG. The paper's findings and limits, for the study overall: The 56-69-year group was small, and its depth increase did not reach significance, likely because of low power. No day 14 peak-response samples were available, so repertoires were characterized only after the peak T cell response. Conclusions about previously exposed vaccinees were limited because only six or seven AZD1222 recipients were SARS-CoV-2 seropositive at baseline. The vaccine-associated CD4 TCRs covered the entire spike protein, and the dominant responses fell in regions 160-218 and 743-854. Spike-specific TCR breadth and depth rose significantly after two AZD1222 doses compared with day 0 and with MenACWY recipients. Nearly half of unique spike-specific TCRs reportedly recognized epitopes outside regions mutated in the B.1.351 and B.1.1.7 variants. Most participants were white British and females outnumbered males, and the authors suggested that clonal diversity may have been underestimated.

This TCR derives from an adult in good health. Source: peripheral blood, taken on day 0 of AZD1222 vaccination. The V gene is TRBV30 and the J gene is TRBJ1-5, and possibly TRBD1, on 6 matching bases. This receptor has the CDR3 CAWSRDTNQPQHF. At the DNA level, the sequence is TGTGCCTGGAGTAGGGACACTAATCAGCCCCAGCATTTT.